Below, 21 T cell receptor beta chains from the same sample are listed, as sequenced in a study of beta chain features in type 1 diabetes. Whole-study results and caveats: There was a moderate but significant shortening of TCRB CDR3s in all four CD4+ subsets of Type 1 diabetes patients.

These receptors lack a known antigen. The whole isolated RNA underwent reverse transcription, so sequencing captured expressed TCRB transcripts. Sequencing was performed with immunoSEQ multiplex PCR; in TCRdb, only in-frame clones are kept and a portion is missing. The table has approximately 360,000 clones, around an eighth seen once. The sequencing input was naive CD4+ T cells from blood. These receptors all stem from a woman younger than 35 with type 1 diabetes.

This clone has just a few counts. The chain combines TRBV18 with TRBJ1-1, with D uncertain. The germline V gene encodes CDR1 KGHSH and CDR2 LQKENI. The CDR3 consists of 15 residues. The germline V and J ends were trimmed by 3 bases and 0 bases, with 11 bases remaining between them. This CDR3 reads CASSPPAAMNTEAFF. The CDR3, as DNA: TGTGCCAGCTCACCCCCCGCGGCCATGAACACTGAAGCTTTCTTT.

CDR3 residues: CASSLGWSSPYEQYF. CDR3 nucleotides: TGCGCCAGCAGCCTGGGTTGGAGCTCCCCCTACGAGCAGTACTTC. The V and J genes are TRBV5-1 and TRBJ2-7, with D unclear. This CDR3 is built from 15 residues. The germline V gene has CDR1 SGHRS and CDR2 YFSETQ. The V and J ends lost 4 bases and 2 bases respectively, with 16 bases between them.

This clone has only a few counts. The chain recombines TRBV7-2 with TRBJ1-2, with D possibly being TRBD1 (6 bases). V was cut by 5 bases and J by 4 bases, with 14 bases left in between. Germline V CDR1 and CDR2: SGHTA, FQGNSA. The CDR3 runs 14 residues. This CDR3 is CASSTSRGPYGYTF. CDR3 bases: TGTGCCAGCAGCACCTCCAGGGGACCCTATGGCTACACCTTC. Combining the CDR3 with reference TRBV7-2 and TRBJ1-2 gives the whole variable domain GAGVSQSPSNKVTEKGKDVELRCDPISGHTALYWYRQSLGQGLEFLIYFQGNSAPDKSGLPSDRFSAERTGGSVSTLTIQRTQQEDSAVYLCASSTSRGPYGYTFGSGTRLTVV.

The CDR3 here is CASTTSISTDTQYF. The DNA for the CDR3 is TGCGCCAGCACCACCTCTATTAGCACAGATACGCAGTATTTT. V gene TRBV4-3 combines with J gene TRBJ2-3; no firm D call. CDR3 length equals 14 residues. Trimming left V 7 bases short and J 0 bases short, with 11 bases between. Germline CDR1 is LGHNA and CDR2 is YSLEER.

The gene calls are TRBV6-5 and TRBJ2-6, with 7 bases matching TRBD1. V dropped 6 bases and J dropped 3; count of bases not matched to a gene: 2. The CDR3 runs 14 residues. The germline CDR1 and CDR2 sequences are MNHEY and SVGAGI. The chain's CDR3 is CASSTGVGANVLTF. For the CDR3, the DNA is TGTGCCAGCAGCACAGGGGTTGGGGCCAACGTCCTGACTTTC.

This clone appeared a few times. The chain employs TRBV11-1 and TRBJ1-1; D is undetermined. The V gene lost 8 bases and the J gene lost 0 bases, with 13 bases spanning the gap. The germline V gene encodes CDR1 SGHAT and CDR2 FQDESV (reference sequence). The CDR3 totals 14 residues. CDR3 sequence: CASRLNLMNTEAFF. CDR3 bases: TGTGCCAGCCGACTCAACCTAATGAACACTGAAGCTTTCTTT. Looking up the rest from reference TRBV11-1 and TRBJ1-1 gives the full variable domain: EAEVAQSPRYKITEKSQAVAFWCDPISGHATLYWYRQILGQGPELLVQFQDESVVDDSQLPKDRFSAERLKGVDSTLKIQPAELGDSAMYLCASRLNLMNTEAFFGQGTRLTVV.

This clone was counted a few times. J is TRBJ2-7 and V is TRBV9, with D uncertain. The CDR3 contains 13 residues. V shed 4 bases and J shed 6 bases, with 14 bases lying between them. Germline V gene lookup returns CDR1 SGDLS and CDR2 YYNGEE. The CDR3 DNA reads TGTGCCAGCAGCCTCGACTCCCGAGGCGAGCAGTACTTC. This encodes CASSLDSRGEQYF. Supplemented by reference TRBV9 and TRBJ2-7, the full variable domain reads DSGVTQTPKHLITATGQRVTLRCSPRSGDLSVYWYQQSLDQGLQFLIQYYNGEERAKGNILERFSAQQFPDLHSELNLSSLELGDSALYFCASSLDSRGEQYFGPGTRLTVT.

This clone was observed a handful of times. This sequence joins TRBV14 and TRBJ2-7, with 8 bases aligning to TRBD1. The CDR3 contains 15 residues. V shed 3 bases, J shed 0 bases, and the junction held 4 bases outside the gene matches. Looked up from germline, CDR1 is SGHDN and CDR2 is FVKESK. The CDR3, as DNA: TGTGCCAGCAGCCACCTGGACAGGGACTCCTACGAGCAGTACTTC. Protein sequence: CASSHLDRDSYEQYF. Supplemented by reference TRBV14 and TRBJ2-7, the full variable domain reads EAGVTQFPSHSVIEKGQTVTLRCDPISGHDNLYWYRRVMGKEIKFLLHFVKESKQDESGMPNNRFLAERTGGTYSTLKVQPAELEDSGVYFCASSHLDRDSYEQYFGPGTRLTVT.

The sample holds a few counts of this clone. CDR3 protein: CASSSETSGRAYEQYF. The DNA of the CDR3 is TGTGCCAGCAGCTCAGAAACTAGCGGGAGGGCCTACGAGCAGTACTTC. The chain recombines TRBV7-2 with TRBJ2-7, with 13 bases lining up with TRBD2. CDR1 SGHTA and CDR2 FQGNSA come from the germline V gene. The CDR3 covers 16 residues. The J segment lost 2 bases and the V segment lost 4 bases, leaving 5 bases of the junction unmatched.

This clone was counted a few times. The chain employs TRBV7-2 and TRBJ1-2; 8 nucleotides line up with TRBD1. Trimming cost V 5 bases and J 10 bases; bases outside gene matches: 12. CDR3 length: 14 residues. CDR1 and CDR2 (germline): SGHTA, FQGNSA. The CDR3 region has the DNA TGTGCCAGCAGCCTGACAGGGGAAAGGGCTAACTACACCTTC. It translates to CASSLTGERANYTF.

This clone has more than one count but fewer than ten. This chain joins TRBV28 and TRBJ2-2; 8 positions agree with TRBD1. The CDR3 sequence is 15 residues long. The germline V gene encodes CDR1 MDHEN and CDR2 SYDVKM. The ends lost 6 bases at V and 5 bases at J; junction bases unmatched: 8. The CDR3 DNA reads TGTGCCAGCAGCCCAGGGGGCCCGTGGACCGGGGAGCTGTTTTTT. Its translation: CASSPGGPWTGELFF.

V and J are TRBV29-1 and TRBJ1-1; D unresolved. The germline CDR1 and CDR2 sequences are SQVTM and ANQGSEA. Trimming removed 8 bases from V and 0 bases from J, with 16 bases in between. CDR3 length: 14 residues. The CDR3 sequence: CSSTKQPMNTEAFF. The CDR3 nucleotides read TGCAGCTCAACCAAACAGCCAATGAACACTGAAGCTTTCTTT.

This clone has a handful of counts. This chain joins TRBV7-8 and TRBJ2-5; 9 nucleotides line up with TRBD2. V shed 2 bases and J 3 bases; nucleotides not matched to a gene: 7. Germline V gene data show CDR1 as SGHVS and CDR2 as FQNEAQ. CDR3 length equals 16 residues. DNA for the CDR3: TGTGCCAGCAGCTTAAGGCTAGCGGGGATTAAAGAGACCCAGTACTTC. The encoded protein is CASSLRLAGIKETQYF.

This rearrangement joins TRBV4-3 to TRBJ2-2; 11 bases map to TRBD2. With V trimmed by 1 base and J by 2 bases, 3 bases remained unmatched. The CDR3 contains 17 residues. CDR1 LGHNA and CDR2 YSLEER come from the germline V gene. CDR3 in amino acids: CASSQGLAGGNTGELFF. CDR3 DNA sequence: TGCGCCAGCAGCCAAGGGCTAGCGGGGGGTAACACCGGGGAGCTGTTTTTT.

J is TRBJ1-6 and V is TRBV5-4; the match to TRBD1 covers 7 bases. V dropped 1 base and J dropped 7; count of bases not matched to a gene: 5. The CDR3 runs to 15 residues. Germline-derived CDR1 and CDR2 are SGHNT and YYREEE (reference sequence). DNA for the CDR3: TGTGCCAGCAGCTTGTCCCGCAGGGGGAATTCACCCCTCCACTTT. Amino acids: CASSLSRRGNSPLHF.

V is TRBV19 and J is TRBJ2-7; TRBD1 matches at 9 bases. V gave up 5 bases and J gave up 6 bases; unmatched junction bases: 5. The V gene's germline CDR1 is LNHDA and CDR2 SQIVND (reference sequence). The CDR3 totals 13 residues. The DNA for the CDR3 is TGTGCCAGTAGTGGCGGACAGGGGATCGAGCAGTACTTC. Translating it yields CASSGGQGIEQYF.

This clone was found a few times. V gene TRBV25-1 combines with J gene TRBJ1-2; D ambiguous. The germline V gene has CDR1 MGHDK and CDR2 SYGVNS. The CDR3 loop spans 13 amino acids. With 2 bases removed from V and 8 bases from J, the gap between germline ends came to 12 bases. The CDR3 region is CASSETPARGYTF. In DNA, the CDR3 is TGTGCCAGCAGTGAAACCCCCGCGCGCGGCTACACCTTC.

The chain carries TRBV4-3 and TRBJ2-1, with 7 bases lining up with TRBD1. This CDR3 has 14 residues. J lost 12 bases, V lost 2 bases, and 10 bases had no gene match. Germline lookup yields CDR1 LGHNA and CDR2 YSLEER. This chain's CDR3 is CASSQSGQVSRQFF. For the CDR3, the DNA is TGCGCCAGCAGCCAATCCGGACAGGTCAGTCGGCAGTTCTTC.

This clone was detected only a few times. The chain combines TRBV25-1 with TRBJ2-3; D is unclear. V gave up 1 base and J gave up 0 bases, with 11 bases separating them. Germline values: CDR1 MGHDK, CDR2 SYGVNS. The CDR3 is made up of 16 amino acids. The chain's CDR3 is CASSESAFTSTDTQYF. In DNA form, the CDR3 reads TGTGCCAGCAGTGAATCCGCGTTTACTAGCACAGATACGCAGTATTTT.

Here the CDR3 reads CASSTTGDILGEQFF. For the CDR3, the DNA is TGTGCCAGCAGTACGACGGGGGATATCCTCGGTGAGCAGTTCTTC. The chain uses TRBV6-5 and TRBJ2-1, with a tentative D call TRBD2 (6 bases). CDR1 is MNHEY, CDR2 SVGAGI, per germline. The CDR3 has 15 amino acids. Between the trimmed V and J ends, which lost 5 bases and 9 bases, there was a span of 20 bases.

The chain links TRBV5-1 to TRBJ2-2; D remains ambiguous. V was pared by 0 bases and J by 4 bases, with 16 bases between. From germline, CDR1 is SGHRS and CDR2 YFSETQ. There are 17 residues in the CDR3. The CDR3 DNA follows: TGCGCCAGCAGCTTGGCCTCTGTGGGCCAAATCACCGGGGAGCTGTTTTTT. Protein sequence: CASSLASVGQITGELFF. The full variable domain, with the rest looked up from reference TRBV5-1 and TRBJ2-2, is KAGVTQTPRYLIKTRGQQVTLSCSPISGHRSVSWYQQTPGQGLQFLFEYFSETQRNKGNFPGRFSGRQFSNSRSEMNVSTLELGDSALYLCASSLASVGQITGELFFGEGSRLTVL.